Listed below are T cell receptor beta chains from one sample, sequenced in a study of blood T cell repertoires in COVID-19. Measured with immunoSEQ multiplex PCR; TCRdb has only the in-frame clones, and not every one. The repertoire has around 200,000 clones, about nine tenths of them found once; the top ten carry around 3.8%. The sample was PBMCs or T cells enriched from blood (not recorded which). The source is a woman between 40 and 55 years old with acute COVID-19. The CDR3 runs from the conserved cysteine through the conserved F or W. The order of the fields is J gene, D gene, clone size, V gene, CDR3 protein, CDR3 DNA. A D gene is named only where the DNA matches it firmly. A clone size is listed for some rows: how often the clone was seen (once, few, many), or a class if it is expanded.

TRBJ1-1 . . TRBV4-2 CASSQVVSGWTEAFF TGTGCCAGCAGCCAAGTAGTTTCAGGGTGGACTGAAGCTTTCTTT
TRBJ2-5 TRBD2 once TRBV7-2 CASSLVTSGGHEETQYF TGTGCCAGCAGCTTAGTGACTAGCGGGGGACACGAAGAGACCCAGTACTTC
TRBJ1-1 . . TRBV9 CASSPWQGGTEAFF TGTGCCAGCAGCCCTTGGCAGGGTGGTACTGAAGCTTTCTTT
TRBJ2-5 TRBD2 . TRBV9 CASSVSGGAGGETQYF TGTGCCAGCAGCGTTAGCGGGGGGGCCGGAGGAGAGACCCAGTACTTC
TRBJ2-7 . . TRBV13 CASSAASVLGYEQYF TGTGCCAGCAGCGCCGCTTCGGTGCTCGGGTACGAGCAGTACTTC
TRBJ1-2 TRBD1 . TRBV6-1 CASSEDRGGYGYTF TGTGCCAGCAGTGAGGACAGGGGCGGCTATGGCTACACCTTC
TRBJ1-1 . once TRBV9 CASSPQTALNTEAFF TGTGCCAGCAGCCCCCAGACAGCCTTGAACACTGAAGCTTTCTTT
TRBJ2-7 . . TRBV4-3 CASSQDHFQSSYEQYF TGCGCCAGCAGCCAAGATCACTTCCAAAGCTCCTACGAGCAGTACTTC
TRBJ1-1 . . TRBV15 CATSRDTSGPLAAFF TGTGCCACCAGCAGAGATACGAGTGGGCCTCTTGCAGCTTTCTTT
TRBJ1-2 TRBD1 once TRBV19 CASIRTDRGSNYGYTF TGTGCCAGTATTCGAACCGACAGGGGTTCTAACTATGGCTACACCTTC
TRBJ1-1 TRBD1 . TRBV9 CASSPTRGLNTEAFF TGTGCCAGCAGCCCCACCAGGGGGTTGAACACTGAAGCTTTCTTT
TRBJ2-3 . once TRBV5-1 CASRAGGNKADTQYF TGCGCCAGCCGCGCTGGAGGGAATAAGGCAGATACGCAGTATTTT
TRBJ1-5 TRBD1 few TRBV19 CASSERDRGRFQPQHF TGTGCCAGTAGTGAGCGGGACAGGGGGCGATTTCAGCCCCAGCATTTT
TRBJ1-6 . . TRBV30 CAWRQRLGSSYNSPLHF TGTGCCTGGAGGCAGAGGTTAGGGAGCTCCTATAATTCACCCCTCCACTTT
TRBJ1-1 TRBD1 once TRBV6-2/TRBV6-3 CASSYTAGGDRWFGEAFF TGTGCCAGCAGTTACACGGCAGGGGGTGACCGATGGTTCGGTGAAGCTTTCTTT
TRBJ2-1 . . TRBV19 CASSPWDFVEQFF TGTGCCAGTAGCCCATGGGACTTCGTTGAGCAGTTCTTC
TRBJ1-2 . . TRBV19 CASSRQDKGINYGYTF TGTGCCAGTAGTAGGCAGGACAAGGGGATTAACTATGGCTACACCTTC
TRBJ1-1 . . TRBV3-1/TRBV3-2 CASSQGGRGSNTEAFF TGTGCCAGCAGCCAAGGGGGTAGGGGCAGTAACACTGAAGCTTTCTTT
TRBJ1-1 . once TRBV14 CASSQGTVTEAFF TGTGCCAGCAGCCAAGGGACTGTTACTGAAGCTTTCTTT